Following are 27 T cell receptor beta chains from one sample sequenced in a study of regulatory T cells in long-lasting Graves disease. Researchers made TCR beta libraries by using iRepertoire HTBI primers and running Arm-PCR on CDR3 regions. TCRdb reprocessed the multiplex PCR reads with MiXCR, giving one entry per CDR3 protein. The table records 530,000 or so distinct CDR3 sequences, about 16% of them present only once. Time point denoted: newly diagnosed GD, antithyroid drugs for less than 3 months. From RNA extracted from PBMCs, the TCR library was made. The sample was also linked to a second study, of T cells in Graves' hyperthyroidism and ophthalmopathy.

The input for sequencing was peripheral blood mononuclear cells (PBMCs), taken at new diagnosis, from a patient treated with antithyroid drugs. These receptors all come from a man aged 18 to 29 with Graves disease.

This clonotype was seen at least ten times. This CDR3 is CSATSTGLVYGEQYF. As DNA, the CDR3 is TGCAGTGCTACTTCAACCGGACTGGTGTACGGAGAGCAGTACTTC. This chain uses TRBV20-1 with TRBJ2-7, with D perhaps matching TRBD2 (5 bases). CDR3 size: 15 residues. V was cut by 4 bases and J by 7 bases, with 23 bases left in between. CDR1 DFQATT and CDR2 SNEGSKA come from the germline V gene (reference sequence).

CDR3 in amino acids: CSARDLDSYYTGELFF. The CDR3 DNA follows: TGCAGTGCTAGAGATCTCGACAGCTACTACACCGGGGAGCTGTTTTTT. The J gene is TRBJ2-2, the V gene TRBV20-1, with D possibly TRBD1 on 5 matching bases. Trimming pared 0 bases from V and 3 bases from J, leaving 14 bases between. Per the germline V gene, CDR1 is DFQATT and CDR2 is SNEGSKA (reference sequence). The CDR3 is made up of 16 amino acids.

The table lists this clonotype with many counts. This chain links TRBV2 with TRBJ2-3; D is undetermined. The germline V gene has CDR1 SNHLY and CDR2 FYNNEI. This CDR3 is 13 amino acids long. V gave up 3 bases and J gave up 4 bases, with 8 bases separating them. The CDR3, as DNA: TGTGCCAGCAGTGATGGGATTCCAGATACGCAGTATTTT. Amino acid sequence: CASSDGIPDTQYF.

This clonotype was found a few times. The CDR3 sequence is CATSYRNEKLFF. Here the CDR3 DNA reads TGTGCCACCAGCTATAGAAATGAAAAACTGTTTTTT. The V call is TRBV15, the J call TRBJ1-4, with D unclear. Germline values: CDR1 LNHNV, CDR2 YYDKDF (reference sequence). The CDR3 length is 12 residues. The germline V and J ends were trimmed by 5 bases and 5 bases, with 6 bases remaining between them. Complete variable domain (other parts from reference TRBV15 and TRBJ1-4): DAMVIQNPRYQVTQFGKPVTLSCSQTLNHNVMYWYQQKSSQAPKLLFHYYDKDFNNEADTPDNFQSRRPNTSFCFLDIRSPGLGDTAMYLCATSYRNEKLFFGSGTQLSVL.

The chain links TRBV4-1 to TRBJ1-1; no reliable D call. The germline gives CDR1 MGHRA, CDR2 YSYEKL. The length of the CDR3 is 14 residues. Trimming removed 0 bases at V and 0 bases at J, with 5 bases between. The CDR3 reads CASSQDPLNTEAFF. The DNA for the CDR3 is TGCGCCAGCAGCCAAGACCCCCTGAACACTGAAGCTTTCTTT.

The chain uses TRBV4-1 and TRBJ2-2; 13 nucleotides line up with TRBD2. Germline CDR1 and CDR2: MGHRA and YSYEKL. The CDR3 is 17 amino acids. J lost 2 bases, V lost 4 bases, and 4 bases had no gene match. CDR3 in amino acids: CASSRGLAGKNTGELFF. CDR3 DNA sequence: TGCGCCAGCAGCCGGGGACTAGCGGGGAAAAACACCGGGGAGCTGTTTTTT.

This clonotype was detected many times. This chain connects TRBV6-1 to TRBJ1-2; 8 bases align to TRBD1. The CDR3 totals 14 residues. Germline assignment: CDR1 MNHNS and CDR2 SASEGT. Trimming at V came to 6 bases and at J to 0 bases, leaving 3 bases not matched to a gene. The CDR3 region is CASSLGQANYGYTF. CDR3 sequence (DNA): TGTGCCAGCAGCTTGGGACAGGCTAACTATGGCTACACCTTC.

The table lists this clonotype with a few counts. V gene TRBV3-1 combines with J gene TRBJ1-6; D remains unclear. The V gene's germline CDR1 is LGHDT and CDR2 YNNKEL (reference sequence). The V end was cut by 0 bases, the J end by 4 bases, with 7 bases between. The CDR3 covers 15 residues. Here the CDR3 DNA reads TGTGCCAGCAGCCAAGAGGACCAATATAATTCACCCCTCCACTTT. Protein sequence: CASSQEDQYNSPLHF.

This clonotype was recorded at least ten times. CDR3 coding DNA: TGTGCCAGCAGTGAACTACAGGGCGGCAATCAGCCCCAGCATTTT. Encoded protein: CASSELQGGNQPQHF. V and J are TRBV2 and TRBJ1-5; TRBD1 is a possible D gene (6 bases). This CDR3 has 15 residues. Trimming took off 2 bases at V and 2 bases at J, with 10 bases between the two ends. CDR1 and CDR2 from the germline V gene are SNHLY and FYNNEI.

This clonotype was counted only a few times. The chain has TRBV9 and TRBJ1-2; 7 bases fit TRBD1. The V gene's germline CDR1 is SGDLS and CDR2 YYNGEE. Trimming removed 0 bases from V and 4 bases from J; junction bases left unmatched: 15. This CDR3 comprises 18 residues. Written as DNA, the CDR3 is TGTGCCAGCAGCGTAGGCGGGACAGCCTCACTCTTGCTCTATGGCTACACCTTC. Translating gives CASSVGGTASLLLYGYTF.

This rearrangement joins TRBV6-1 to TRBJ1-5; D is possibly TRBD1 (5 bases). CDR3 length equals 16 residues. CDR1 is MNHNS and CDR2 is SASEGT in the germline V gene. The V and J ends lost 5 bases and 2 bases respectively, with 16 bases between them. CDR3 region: CASSRRRDVGNQPQHF. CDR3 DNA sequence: TGTGCCAGCAGTCGGCGAAGGGACGTTGGCAATCAGCCCCAGCATTTT.

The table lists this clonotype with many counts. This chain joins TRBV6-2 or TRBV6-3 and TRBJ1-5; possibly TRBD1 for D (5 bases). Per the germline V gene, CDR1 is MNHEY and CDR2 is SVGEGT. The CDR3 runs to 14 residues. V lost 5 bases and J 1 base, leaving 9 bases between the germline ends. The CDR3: CASSTWDSNQPQHF. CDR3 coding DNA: TGTGCCAGCAGTACCTGGGACAGCAATCAGCCCCAGCATTTT.

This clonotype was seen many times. The CDR3 loop reads CASSRAWTSGYGYTF. CDR3 nucleotide sequence: TGTGCCAGCTCCCGTGCCTGGACAAGCGGCTATGGCTACACCTTC. The genes are TRBV2 and TRBJ1-2, with a tentative D call TRBD1 (5 bases). The germline V gene encodes CDR1 SNHLY and CDR2 FYNNEI. V lost 8 bases and J lost 4, with 20 bases in between. The CDR3 is 15 amino acids.

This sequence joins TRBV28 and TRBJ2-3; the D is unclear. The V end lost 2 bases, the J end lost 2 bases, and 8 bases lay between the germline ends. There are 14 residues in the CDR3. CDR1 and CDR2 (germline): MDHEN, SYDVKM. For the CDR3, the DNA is TGTGCCAGCAGTTTAAGTTTAAACACAGATACGCAGTATTTT. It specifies CASSLSLNTDTQYF.

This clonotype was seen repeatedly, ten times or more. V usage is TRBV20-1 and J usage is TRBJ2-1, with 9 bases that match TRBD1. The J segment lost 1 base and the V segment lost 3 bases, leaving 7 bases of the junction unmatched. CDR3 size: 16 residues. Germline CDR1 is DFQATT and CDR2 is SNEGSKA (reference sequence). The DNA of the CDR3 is TGCAGTGCTAGGCAAAGACAGGGGGAGTCCTACAATGAGCAGTTCTTC. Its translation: CSARQRQGESYNEQFF.

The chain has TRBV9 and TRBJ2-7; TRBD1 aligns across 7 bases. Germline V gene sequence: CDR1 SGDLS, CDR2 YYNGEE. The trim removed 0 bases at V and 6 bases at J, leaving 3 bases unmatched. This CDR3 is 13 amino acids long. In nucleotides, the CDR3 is TGTGCCAGCAGCGTAGGGCCAGGGGGCGAGCAGTACTTC. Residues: CASSVGPGGEQYF. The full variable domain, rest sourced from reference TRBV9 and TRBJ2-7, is DSGVTQTPKHLITATGQRVTLRCSPRSGDLSVYWYQQSLDQGLQFLIQYYNGEERAKGNILERFSAQQFPDLHSELNLSSLELGDSALYFCASSVGPGGEQYFGPGTRLTVT.

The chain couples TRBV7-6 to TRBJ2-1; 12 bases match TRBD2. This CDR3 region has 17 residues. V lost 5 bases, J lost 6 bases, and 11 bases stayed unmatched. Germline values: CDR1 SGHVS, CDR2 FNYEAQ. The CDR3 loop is CASSPLPLAGGGNEQFF. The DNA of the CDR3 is TGTGCCAGCAGCCCTCTCCCCCTAGCGGGAGGGGGCAATGAGCAGTTCTTC.

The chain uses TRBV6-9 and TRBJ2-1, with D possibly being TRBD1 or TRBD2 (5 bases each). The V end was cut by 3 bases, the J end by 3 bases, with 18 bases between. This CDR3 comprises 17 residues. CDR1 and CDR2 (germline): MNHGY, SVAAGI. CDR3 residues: CASSYDFRGLLYNEQFF. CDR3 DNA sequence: TGTGCCAGCAGTTACGATTTCCGGGGCTTACTCTACAATGAGCAGTTCTTC.

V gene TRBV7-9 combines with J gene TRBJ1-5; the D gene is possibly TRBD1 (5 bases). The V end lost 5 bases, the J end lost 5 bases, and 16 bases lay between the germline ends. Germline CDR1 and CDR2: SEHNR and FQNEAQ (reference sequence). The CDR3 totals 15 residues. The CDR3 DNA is TGTGCCAGCAGCGCCCGGGGGACCCCCCATCAGCCCCAGCATTTT. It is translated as CASSARGTPHQPQHF.

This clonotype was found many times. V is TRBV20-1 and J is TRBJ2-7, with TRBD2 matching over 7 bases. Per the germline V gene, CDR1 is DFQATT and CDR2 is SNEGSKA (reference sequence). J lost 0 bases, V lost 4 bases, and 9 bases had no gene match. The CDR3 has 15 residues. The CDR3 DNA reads TGCAGTGCTACCTATCTAGCGGCGGACTCCTACGAGCAGTACTTC. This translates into CSATYLAADSYEQYF.

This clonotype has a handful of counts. CDR3 nucleotides: TGCAGTGCTAGAGTTGAGAGCTATGGCTACACCTTC. Translation gives CSARVESYGYTF. This chain joins TRBV20-1 and TRBJ1-2; D uncertain. Trimming shortened V by 1 base and J by 4 bases, and 7 bases separated the two germline ends. Germline V lookup: CDR1 DFQATT, CDR2 SNEGSKA (reference sequence). The CDR3 totals 12 residues.

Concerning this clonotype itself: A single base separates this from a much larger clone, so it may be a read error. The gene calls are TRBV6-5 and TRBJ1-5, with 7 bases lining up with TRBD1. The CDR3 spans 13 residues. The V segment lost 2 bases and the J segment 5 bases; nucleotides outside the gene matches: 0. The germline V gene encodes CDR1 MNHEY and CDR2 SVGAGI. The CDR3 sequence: CASSYDRDQPQHF. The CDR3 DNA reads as TGTGCCAGCAGTTACGACAGGGATCAGCCCCAGCATTTT.

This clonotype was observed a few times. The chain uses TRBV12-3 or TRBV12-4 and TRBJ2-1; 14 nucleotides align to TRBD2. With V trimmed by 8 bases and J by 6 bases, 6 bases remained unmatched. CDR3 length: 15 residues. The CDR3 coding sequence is TGTGCCAGCGGACTAGCGGGAGGAAGTAGCAATGAGCAGTTCTTC. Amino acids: CASGLAGGSSNEQFF.

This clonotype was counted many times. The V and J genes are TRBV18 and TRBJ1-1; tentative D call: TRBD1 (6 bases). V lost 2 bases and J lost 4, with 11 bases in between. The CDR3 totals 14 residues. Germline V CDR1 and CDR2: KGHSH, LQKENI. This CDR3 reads CASSPITGTTEAFF. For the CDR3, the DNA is TGTGCCAGCTCACCAATTACAGGGACCACTGAAGCTTTCTTT.

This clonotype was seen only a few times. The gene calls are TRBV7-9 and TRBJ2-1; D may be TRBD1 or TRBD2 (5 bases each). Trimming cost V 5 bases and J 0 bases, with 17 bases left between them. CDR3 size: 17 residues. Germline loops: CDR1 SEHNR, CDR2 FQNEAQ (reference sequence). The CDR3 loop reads CASSHPGTQSSYNEQFF. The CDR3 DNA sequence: TGTGCCAGCAGCCACCCCGGGACCCAAAGCTCCTACAATGAGCAGTTCTTC.

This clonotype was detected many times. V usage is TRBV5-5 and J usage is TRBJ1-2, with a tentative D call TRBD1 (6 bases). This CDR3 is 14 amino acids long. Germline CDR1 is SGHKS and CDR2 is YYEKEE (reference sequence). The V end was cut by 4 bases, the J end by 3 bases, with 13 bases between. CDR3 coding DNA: TGTGCCAGCAGCCCCTTTCCAGGGGACTATGGCTACACCTTC. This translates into CASSPFPGDYGYTF.

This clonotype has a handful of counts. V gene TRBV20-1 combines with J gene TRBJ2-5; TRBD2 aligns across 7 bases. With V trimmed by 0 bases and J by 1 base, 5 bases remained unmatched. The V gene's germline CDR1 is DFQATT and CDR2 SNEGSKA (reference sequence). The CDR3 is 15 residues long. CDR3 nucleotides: TGCAGTGCTAGAGAGCTAGCGGACCTCCAAGAGACCCAGTACTTC. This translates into CSARELADLQETQYF.